This T cell receptor beta chain was profiled in a study of blood T cell repertoires in COVID-19. Looking at the study overall: From T cells, B-cell-depleted T cells, or PBMCs came the material, which was cDNA or gDNA.

Sequenced by immunoSEQ multiplex PCR; TCRdb stores in-frame clones only, minus some. Seen here are about 180,000 clones, about three quarters observed once, and the top ten hold roughly 10%. Patients in Seattle were enrolled during active infection, then followed longitudinally. V lost 5 bases, J lost 2 bases, and 12 bases lay in between. The germline gives CDR1 SGHNT, CDR2 YENEEA. This CDR3 region has 14 residues. The clonotype was recovered from a woman of 80 years or more with COVID-19, enrolled during active disease. The V gene is TRBV11-3, the J gene TRBJ2-5; perhaps TRBD2 as D (6 bases). Sequenced input: peripheral blood. The CDR3 region is CASSLARGQETQYF. The CDR3 DNA reads as TGTGCCAGCAGCCTAGCGAGAGGGCAAGAGACCCAGTACTTC.